The present entry profiles one TCR beta chain with its context. This record comes from a study of technical replicates of blood from a handful of donors. Profiling relied on immunoSEQ multiplex PCR, and the TCRdb table lists in-frame clones only, not all of them. Of more than 65,000 clones in the sample, 95% to 98% were seen once. Per the germline V gene, CDR1 is MDHEN and CDR2 is SYDVKM. This CDR3 spans 15 amino acids. V was trimmed by 4 bases and J by 3 bases, leaving 12 bases between them. The V and J genes are TRBV28 and TRBJ2-2, with D maybe TRBD2 (6 bases). The sequence was obtained from a human donor in good health. Material for sequencing was T cells isolated from PBMCs. The CDR3: CASSSLGLHTGELFF. CDR3 nucleotide sequence: TGTGCCAGCAGTTCTTTGGGACTCCACACCGGGGAGCTGTTTTTT. The whole variable domain, remainder taken from reference TRBV28 and TRBJ2-2, is DVKVTQSSRYLVKRTGEKVFLECVQDMDHENMFWYRQDPGLGLRLIYFSYDVKMKEKGDIPEGYSVSREKKERFSLILESASTNQTSMYLCASSSLGLHTGELFFGEGSRLTVL.